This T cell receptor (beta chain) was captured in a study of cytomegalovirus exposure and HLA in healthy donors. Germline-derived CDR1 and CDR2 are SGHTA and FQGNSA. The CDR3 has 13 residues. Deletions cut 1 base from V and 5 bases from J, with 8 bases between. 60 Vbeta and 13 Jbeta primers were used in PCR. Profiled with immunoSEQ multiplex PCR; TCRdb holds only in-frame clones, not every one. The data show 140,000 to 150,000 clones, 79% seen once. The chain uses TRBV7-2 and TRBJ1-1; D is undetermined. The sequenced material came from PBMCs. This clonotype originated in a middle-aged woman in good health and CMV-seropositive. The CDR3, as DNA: TGTGCCAGCAGCTTAGTTGAGTCAACTGAAGCTTTCTTT. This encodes CASSLVESTEAFF.